Following are 25 T cell receptor beta chains from one sample sequenced in a study of T cell responses to AZD1222 COVID-19 vaccine. The data were produced by immunoSEQ multiplex PCR, yet TCRdb's version contains in-frame clones alone and is incomplete. The table lists 150,000 or so clones, approximately 92% of them singletons. The sequencing used peripheral blood, collected on day 0 of AZD1222 vaccination. These receptors were collected from an adult in good health.

V is TRBV2 and J is TRBJ2-6, with D unresolved. V lost 7 bases and J lost 0, with 16 bases in between. The CDR3 is 17 residues long. Per germline, CDR1 SNHLY and CDR2 FYNNEI. The DNA of the CDR3 is TGTGCCAGCACCGGATTGGGTCGTCTCTCTGGGGCCAACGTCCTGACTTTC. Protein: CASTGLGRLSGANVLTF.

This clone was observed once. This sequence joins TRBV10-1 and TRBJ1-1, with unresolved D. CDR1 is WNHNN, CDR2 SYGVQD, per germline (reference sequence). The CDR3 sequence is 14 residues long. The V gene lost 0 bases and the J gene lost 4 bases, with 9 bases spanning the gap. CDR3 sequence: CASSESKGRTEAFF. The CDR3 region has the DNA TGCGCCAGCAGTGAGTCGAAAGGGCGCACTGAAGCTTTCTTT.

This chain uses TRBV29-1 with TRBJ1-2, with 7 positions matching TRBD1. CDR1 is SQVTM and CDR2 is ANQGSEA in the germline V gene. Unmatched junction bases numbered 5, after V lost 3 bases and J lost 7 bases. The CDR3 extends over 12 amino acids. CDR3: CSVDSNRGGYTF. The CDR3 DNA reads TGCAGCGTTGACAGCAACAGGGGTGGCTACACCTTC. Full variable domain (rest looked up from reference TRBV29-1 and TRBJ1-2): SAVISQKPSRDICQRGTSLTIQCQVDSQVTMMFWYRQQPGQSLTLIATANQGSEATYESGFVIDKFPISRPNLTFSTLTVSNMSPEDSSIYLCSVDSNRGGYTFGSGTRLTVV.

The rearrangement joins TRBV4-3 to TRBJ1-2; 9 nucleotides agree with TRBD1. The CDR3 contains 15 residues. CDR1 and CDR2 from the germline V gene are LGHNA and YSLEER. Trimming removed 1 base from V and 9 bases from J; junction bases left unmatched: 9. CDR3 in DNA: TGCGCCAGCAGCCAAGGAACAGGGGGCGTGTGGAGCTACACCTTC. It translates to CASSQGTGGVWSYTF.

The J gene is TRBJ2-3, the V gene TRBV11-3; weak D call: TRBD2 (5 bases). The CDR3 has 14 amino acids. The V end lost 1 base, the J end lost 5 bases, and 10 bases lay between the germline ends. Per germline, CDR1 SGHNT and CDR2 YENEEA. The CDR3 here is CASSLVPAGDTQYF. The CDR3 nucleotides read TGTGCCAGCAGCTTAGTGCCGGCGGGAGATACGCAGTATTTT.

The rearrangement uses TRBV24-1 and TRBJ2-7; 8 positions agree with TRBD1. This CDR3 has 16 residues. V shed 2 bases and J 2 bases; nucleotides not matched to a gene: 7. Looked up from germline, CDR1 is KGHDR and CDR2 is SFDVKD. The CDR3 reads CATSDSGTGTTYEQYF. In nucleotides, the CDR3 is TGTGCCACCAGTGATTCCGGGACAGGCACTACCTACGAGCAGTACTTC.

For the CDR3, the DNA is TGTGCCAGCAGCCTCGGACGGTTGAACACTGAAGCTTTCTTT. Protein: CASSLGRLNTEAFF. The chain recombines TRBV3-1 (or the pseudogene TRBV3-2) with TRBJ1-1; unclear D gene. There are 14 residues in the CDR3. Looked up from germline, CDR1 is LGHDT and CDR2 is YNNKEL (reference sequence). Trimming removed 4 bases from V and 0 bases from J, with 9 bases in between.

The chain has TRBV27 and TRBJ1-5; 7 nucleotides align to TRBD1. Germline values: CDR1 MNHEY, CDR2 SMNVEV (reference sequence). The junction had 6 bases not matched to a gene; V was cut back by 2 bases and J by 2 bases. The CDR3 is 16 amino acids. CDR3 sequence (DNA): TGTGCCAGCAGTTTACCCCGGGGGACAGGCAATCAGCCCCAGCATTTT. Protein sequence: CASSLPRGTGNQPQHF.

The genes are TRBV5-1 and TRBJ1-6; the match to TRBD1 covers 9 bases. Germline loops: CDR1 SGHRS, CDR2 YFSETQ. Trimming at V came to 3 bases and at J to 6 bases, leaving 4 bases not matched to a gene. The CDR3 sequence is 15 residues long. CDR3 loop: CASSWRQGGNSPLHF. CDR3 bases: TGCGCCAGCAGCTGGAGACAGGGGGGTAATTCACCCCTCCACTTT.

The V call is TRBV7-9, the J call TRBJ1-2; D remains unclear. Germline CDR1 reads SEHNR; CDR2 reads FQNEAQ (reference sequence). Trimming took 5 bases from V and 0 from J, leaving 10 bases between them. The CDR3 covers 14 residues. The CDR3 nucleotides read TGTGCCAGCAGCCCCCGGCGCCCTAACTATGGCTACACCTTC. Amino acids: CASSPRRPNYGYTF.

This chain uses TRBV28 with TRBJ1-3; the D is unclear. The V gene's germline CDR1 is MDHEN and CDR2 SYDVKM. The V and J ends lost 3 bases and 3 bases respectively, with 12 bases between them. CDR3 size: 15 residues. The CDR3 DNA follows: TGTGCCAGCAGTTTTGCCCGCACGAGTGGAAACACCATATATTTT. Its translation is CASSFARTSGNTIYF.

The gene calls are TRBV10-3 and TRBJ2-7; unclear D gene. Trimming shortened V by 5 bases and J by 1 base, and 12 bases separated the two germline ends. The CDR3 is 14 amino acids. Looked up from germline, CDR1 is ENHRY and CDR2 is SYGVKD. CDR3 in amino acids: CAISKDAVSYEQYF. The CDR3 bases are TGTGCCATCAGTAAAGACGCGGTATCCTACGAGCAGTACTTC.

The chain uses TRBV5-4 and TRBJ1-5; 9 bases match TRBD1. CDR3 length equals 15 residues. Germline-derived CDR1 and CDR2 are SGHNT and YYREEE (reference sequence). V lost 0 bases, J lost 4 bases, and 2 bases stayed unmatched. Here the CDR3 DNA reads TGTGCCAGCAGCTTGGGGACAGGGGCAAATCAGCCCCAGCATTTT. Translating gives CASSLGTGANQPQHF.

This chain uses TRBV30 with TRBJ1-5; TRBD1 matches at 7 bases. Germline trimming cut 1 base from V and 2 bases from J; bases unmatched to any gene: 5. This CDR3 has 15 residues. Germline-derived CDR1 and CDR2 are GTSNPN and SVGIG (reference sequence). The CDR3 here is CAWSARGLGNQPQHF. In nucleotides, the CDR3 is TGTGCCTGGAGTGCAAGGGGGCTTGGCAATCAGCCCCAGCATTTT.

The rearrangement joins TRBV11-2 to TRBJ2-2, with 11 bases fitting TRBD2. The J segment lost 4 bases and the V segment lost 5 bases, leaving 12 bases of the junction unmatched. CDR1 is SGHAT and CDR2 is FQNNGV in the germline V gene. The CDR3 is made up of 18 amino acids. CDR3 nucleotide sequence: TGTGCCAGCAGCGGCGATTTACTAGCGGGAGTCCCCACCGGGGAGCTGTTTTTT. Residues: CASSGDLLAGVPTGELFF.

This clone was recorded only once. J is TRBJ2-6 and V is TRBV7-9; D not resolved. CDR3 length equals 16 residues. Germline V CDR1 and CDR2: SEHNR, FQNEAQ (reference sequence). Trimming shortened V by 1 base and J by 0 bases, and 7 bases separated the two germline ends. The CDR3 protein is CASSLVPSSGANVLTF. The CDR3 nucleotides read TGTGCCAGCAGCTTAGTCCCCTCCTCTGGGGCCAACGTCCTGACTTTC.

This clone has only one observation. The rearrangement links TRBV5-1 to TRBJ2-5; 9 bases align to TRBD1. CDR3 length equals 14 residues. The V segment lost 4 bases and the J segment 2 bases; nucleotides outside the gene matches: 3. In germline, CDR1 is SGHRS, CDR2 YFSETQ. The CDR3 bases are TGCGCCAGCAGCAAACAGGGGGCACAAGAGACCCAGTACTTC. Its translation: CASSKQGAQETQYF.

The chain employs TRBV7-3 and TRBJ1-2; tentatively, D is TRBD1 (6 bases). V lost 5 bases to trimming and J lost 7 bases, with 14 bases between them. The CDR3 is 13 residues long. CDR1 and CDR2 from the germline V gene are SGHTA and FQGTGA. The CDR3: CASSLTQGGGYTF. In DNA, the CDR3 is TGTGCCAGCAGCCTGACACAGGGAGGTGGCTACACCTTC.

V gene TRBV5-6 combines with J gene TRBJ1-5, with D uncertain. The CDR3 runs to 18 residues. Germline CDR1 is SGHDT and CDR2 is YYEEEE. Trimming removed 4 bases at V and 0 bases at J, with 20 bases between. Here the CDR3 reads CASSRTGRGRYSNQPQHF. In nucleotides, the CDR3 is TGTGCCAGCAGCCGGACCGGGAGAGGGCGGTATAGCAATCAGCCCCAGCATTTT.

For the CDR3, the DNA is TGCGCCAGCAGCTACCGGGACGGGGGCTACTATGGCTACACCTTC. Translated, it gives CASSYRDGGYYGYTF. This sequence joins TRBV4-1 and TRBJ1-2; the D gene is possibly TRBD1 (6 bases). CDR1 is MGHRA, CDR2 YSYEKL, per germline. V lost 5 bases to trimming and J lost 3 bases, with 16 bases between them. The CDR3 totals 15 residues.

The chain recombines TRBV29-1 with TRBJ2-1, with D maybe TRBD2 (6 bases). This CDR3 is 13 amino acids long. Trimming pared 6 bases from V and 4 bases from J, leaving 13 bases between. Germline V gene lookup returns CDR1 SQVTM and CDR2 ANQGSEA. The CDR3 bases are TGCAGCGTCCGGGCGGGACGGTACAATGAGCAGTTCTTC. Translating it yields CSVRAGRYNEQFF.

The genes are TRBV4-3 and TRBJ2-1, with 8 bases matching TRBD2. Germline trimming cut 0 bases from V and 6 bases from J; bases unmatched to any gene: 7. This CDR3 comprises 16 residues. Germline values: CDR1 LGHNA, CDR2 YSLEER. The CDR3 bases are TGCGCCAGCAGCCAAGATTACCAGCGGGGGACCAATGAGCAGTTCTTC. Encoded protein: CASSQDYQRGTNEQFF.

This CDR3 is CASSRKGLEDRVNSPLHF. Here the CDR3 DNA reads TGTGCCAGCAGTCGAAAGGGTTTAGAGGACAGGGTTAATTCACCCCTCCACTTT. The genes are TRBV7-6 and TRBJ1-6, with 8 bases aligning to TRBD1. Losses at the gene ends were 6 bases for V and 6 bases for J; bases not matched to a gene: 16. There are 18 residues in the CDR3. Germline lookup yields CDR1 SGHVS and CDR2 FNYEAQ.

The J gene is TRBJ2-1, the V gene TRBV28; D gene uncertain. The CDR3 length is 11 residues. Germline lookup yields CDR1 MDHEN and CDR2 SYDVKM. Trimming stripped 4 bases from V and 4 bases from J, with 2 bases between. The CDR3 coding sequence is TGTGCCAGCAGTTATTACAATGAGCAGTTCTTC. Translating gives CASSYYNEQFF. Complete variable domain (other parts from reference TRBV28 and TRBJ2-1): DVKVTQSSRYLVKRTGEKVFLECVQDMDHENMFWYRQDPGLGLRLIYFSYDVKMKEKGDIPEGYSVSREKKERFSLILESASTNQTSMYLCASSYYNEQFFGPGTRLTVL.

The gene calls are TRBV10-3 and TRBJ2-7; TRBD1 matches 8 bases. CDR1 ENHRY and CDR2 SYGVKD come from the germline V gene. V gave up 2 bases and J gave up 5 bases; unmatched junction bases: 5. The CDR3 has 14 amino acids. In DNA, the CDR3 is TGTGCCATCAGTGAGGGGACAGGTAGTCACGAGCAGTACTTC. Translated, it gives CAISEGTGSHEQYF.